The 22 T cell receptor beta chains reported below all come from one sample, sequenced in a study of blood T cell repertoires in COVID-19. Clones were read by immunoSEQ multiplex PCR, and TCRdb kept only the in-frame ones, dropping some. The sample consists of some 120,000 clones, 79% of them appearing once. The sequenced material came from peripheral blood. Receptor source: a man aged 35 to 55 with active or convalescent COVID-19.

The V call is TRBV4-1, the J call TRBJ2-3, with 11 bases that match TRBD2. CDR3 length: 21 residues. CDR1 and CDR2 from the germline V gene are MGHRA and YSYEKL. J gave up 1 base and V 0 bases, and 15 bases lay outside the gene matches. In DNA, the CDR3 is TGCGCCAGCAGCCAAGAAGGGGGGACTAGCGGAGTAGTTTCGGGCACAGATACGCAGTATTTT. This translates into CASSQEGGTSGVVSGTDTQYF.

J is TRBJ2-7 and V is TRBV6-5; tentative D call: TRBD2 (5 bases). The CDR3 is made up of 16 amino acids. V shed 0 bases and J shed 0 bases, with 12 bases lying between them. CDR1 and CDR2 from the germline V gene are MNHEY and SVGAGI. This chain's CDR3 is CASSYSVLSGSYEQYF. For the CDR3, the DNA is TGTGCCAGCAGTTACTCAGTTCTGAGCGGCTCCTACGAGCAGTACTTC.

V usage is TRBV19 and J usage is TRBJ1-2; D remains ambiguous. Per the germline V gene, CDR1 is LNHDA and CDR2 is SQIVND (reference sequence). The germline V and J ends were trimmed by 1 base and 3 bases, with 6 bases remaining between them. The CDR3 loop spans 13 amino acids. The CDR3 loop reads CASSIGGYYGYTF. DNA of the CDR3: TGTGCCAGTAGTATAGGAGGGTACTATGGCTACACCTTC.

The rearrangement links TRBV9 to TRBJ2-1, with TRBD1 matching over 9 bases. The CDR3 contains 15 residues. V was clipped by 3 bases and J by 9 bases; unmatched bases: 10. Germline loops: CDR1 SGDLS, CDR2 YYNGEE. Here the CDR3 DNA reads TGTGCCAGCAGCGGCGCCGGGACAGGGTCTACTGAGCAGTTCTTC. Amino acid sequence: CASSGAGTGSTEQFF.

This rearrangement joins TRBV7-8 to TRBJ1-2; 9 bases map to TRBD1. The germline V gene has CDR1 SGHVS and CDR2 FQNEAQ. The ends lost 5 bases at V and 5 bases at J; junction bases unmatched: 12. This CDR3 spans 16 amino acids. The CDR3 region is CASSVTGTGLSYGYTF. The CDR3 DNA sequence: TGTGCCAGCAGCGTGACCGGGACAGGGCTTTCTTATGGCTACACCTTC.

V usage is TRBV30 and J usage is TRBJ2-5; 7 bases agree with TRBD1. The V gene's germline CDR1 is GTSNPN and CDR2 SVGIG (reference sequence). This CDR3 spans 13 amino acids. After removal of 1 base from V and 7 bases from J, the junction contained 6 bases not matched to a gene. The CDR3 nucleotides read TGTGCCTGGAGTGGACAGGGAATAGGGACCCAGTACTTC. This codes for CAWSGQGIGTQYF.

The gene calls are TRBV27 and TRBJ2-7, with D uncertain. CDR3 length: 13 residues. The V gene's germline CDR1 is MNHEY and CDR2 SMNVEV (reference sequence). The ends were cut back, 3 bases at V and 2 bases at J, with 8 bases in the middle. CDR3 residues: CASSFTSAYEQYF. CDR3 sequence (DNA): TGTGCCAGCAGTTTCACGTCAGCCTACGAGCAGTACTTC.

In DNA, the CDR3 is TGTGCCAGCACGCCTAGACTAGCGGGGTTAAGCTCCTACAATGAGCAGTTCTTC. Its protein product is CASTPRLAGLSSYNEQFF. This chain connects TRBV2 to TRBJ2-1; 11 nucleotides align to TRBD2. Unmatched junction bases numbered 11, after V lost 7 bases and J lost 0 bases. The germline gives CDR1 SNHLY, CDR2 FYNNEI. This CDR3 is built from 18 residues. The full variable domain, with the rest looked up from reference TRBV2 and TRBJ2-1, is EPEVTQTPSHQVTQMGQEVILRCVPISNHLYFYWYRQILGQKVEFLVSFYNNEISEKSEIFDDQFSVERPDGSNFTLKIRSTKLEDSAMYFCASTPRLAGLSSYNEQFFGPGTRLTVL.

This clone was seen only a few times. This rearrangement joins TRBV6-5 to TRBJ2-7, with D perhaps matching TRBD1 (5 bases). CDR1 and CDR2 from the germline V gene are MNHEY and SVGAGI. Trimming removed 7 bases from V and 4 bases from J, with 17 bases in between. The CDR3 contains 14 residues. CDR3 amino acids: CASIPGIPVYEQYF. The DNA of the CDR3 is TGTGCCAGCATCCCAGGGATTCCTGTGTACGAGCAGTACTTC.

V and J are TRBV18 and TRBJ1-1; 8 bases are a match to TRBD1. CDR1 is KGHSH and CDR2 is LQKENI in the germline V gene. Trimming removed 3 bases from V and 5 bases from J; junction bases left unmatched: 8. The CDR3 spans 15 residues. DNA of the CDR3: TGTGCCAGCTCACCCGCAGGACAGGGATGGACTGAAGCTTTCTTT. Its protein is CASSPAGQGWTEAFF.

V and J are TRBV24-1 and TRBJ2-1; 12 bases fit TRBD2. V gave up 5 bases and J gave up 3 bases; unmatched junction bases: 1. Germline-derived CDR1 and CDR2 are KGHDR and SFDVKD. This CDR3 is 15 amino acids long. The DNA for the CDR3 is TGTGCCACCAGTGCTAGCGGGAGGGACTACAATGAGCAGTTCTTC. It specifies CATSASGRDYNEQFF.

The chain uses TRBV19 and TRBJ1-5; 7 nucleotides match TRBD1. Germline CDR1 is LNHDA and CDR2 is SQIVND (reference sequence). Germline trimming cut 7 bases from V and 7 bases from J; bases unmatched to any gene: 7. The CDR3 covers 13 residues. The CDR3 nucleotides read TGTGCCAGTACCGGGACAGTCCAGCAGCCCCAGCATTTT. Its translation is CASTGTVQQPQHF.

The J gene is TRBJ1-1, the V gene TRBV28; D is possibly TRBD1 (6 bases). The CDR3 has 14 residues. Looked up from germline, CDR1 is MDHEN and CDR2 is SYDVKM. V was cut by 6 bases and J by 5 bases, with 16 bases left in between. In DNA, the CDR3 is TGTGCCAGCAGCATCCCGGGACAACCGACTGAAGCTTTCTTT. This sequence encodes CASSIPGQPTEAFF.

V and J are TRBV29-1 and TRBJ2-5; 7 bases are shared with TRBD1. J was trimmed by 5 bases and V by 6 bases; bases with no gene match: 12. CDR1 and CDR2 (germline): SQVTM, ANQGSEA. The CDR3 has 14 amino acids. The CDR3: CSVRTGPGLETQYF. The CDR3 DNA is TGCAGCGTAAGGACAGGCCCAGGGTTGGAGACCCAGTACTTC.

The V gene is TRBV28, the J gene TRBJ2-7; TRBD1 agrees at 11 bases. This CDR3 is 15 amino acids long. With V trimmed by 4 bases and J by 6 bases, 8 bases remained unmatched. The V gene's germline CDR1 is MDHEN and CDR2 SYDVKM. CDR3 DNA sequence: TGTGCCAGCAGTTCCTCCGGGACAGGGGGGGGCGAGCAGTACTTC. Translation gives CASSSSGTGGGEQYF.

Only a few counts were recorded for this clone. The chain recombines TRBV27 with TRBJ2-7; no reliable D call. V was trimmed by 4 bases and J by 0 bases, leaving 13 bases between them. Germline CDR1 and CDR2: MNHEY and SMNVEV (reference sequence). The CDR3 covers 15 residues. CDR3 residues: CASSSPGVGSYEQYF. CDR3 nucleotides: TGTGCCAGCAGTTCCCCAGGCGTGGGCTCCTACGAGCAGTACTTC.

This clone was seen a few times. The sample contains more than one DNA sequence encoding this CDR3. CDR3 nucleotide sequence: TGTGCCAGCAGCCCCGGACAGCTGGGGCAGCCCCAGCATTTT. Its translation is CASSPGQLGQPQHF. The V and J genes are TRBV9 and TRBJ1-5, with D perhaps matching TRBD1 (6 bases). Trimming took 4 bases from V and 7 from J, leaving 15 bases between them. CDR3 size: 14 residues. Germline lookup yields CDR1 SGDLS and CDR2 YYNGEE.

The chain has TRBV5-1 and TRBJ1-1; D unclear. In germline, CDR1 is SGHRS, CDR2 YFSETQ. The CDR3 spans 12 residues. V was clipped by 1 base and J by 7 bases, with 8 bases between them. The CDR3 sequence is CASSLTADEAFF. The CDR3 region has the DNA TGCGCCAGCAGCTTGACCGCAGATGAAGCTTTCTTT.

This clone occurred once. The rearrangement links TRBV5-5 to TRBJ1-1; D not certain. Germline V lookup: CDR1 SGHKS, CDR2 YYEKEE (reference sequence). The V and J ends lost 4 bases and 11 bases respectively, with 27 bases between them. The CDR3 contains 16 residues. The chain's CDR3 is CASSPASGVLSSWAFF. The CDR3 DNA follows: TGTGCCAGCAGCCCAGCGAGCGGGGTCCTATCCTCCTGGGCTTTCTTT.

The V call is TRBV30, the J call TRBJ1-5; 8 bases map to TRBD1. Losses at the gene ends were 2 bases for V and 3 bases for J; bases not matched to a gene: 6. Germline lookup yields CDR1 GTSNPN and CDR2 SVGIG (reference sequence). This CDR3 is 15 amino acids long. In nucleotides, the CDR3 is TGTGCCTGGAGTAGTCTGGACAGGGACAATCAGCCCCAGCATTTT. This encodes CAWSSLDRDNQPQHF.

The CDR3 region is CASSLGPTEAFF. CDR3 DNA sequence: TGTGCCAGCAGTTTAGGGCCAACTGAAGCTTTCTTT. This chain connects TRBV12-3 or TRBV12-4 to TRBJ1-1; D is uncertain. The CDR3 consists of 12 residues. Trimming removed 1 base at V and 5 bases at J, with 5 bases between.

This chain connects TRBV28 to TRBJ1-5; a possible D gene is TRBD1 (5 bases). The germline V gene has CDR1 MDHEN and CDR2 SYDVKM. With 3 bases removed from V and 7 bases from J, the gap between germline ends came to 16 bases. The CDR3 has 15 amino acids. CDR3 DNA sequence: TGTGCCAGCAGTTTTGGGCAGGGTTTCCGGCAGCCCCAGCATTTT. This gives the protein CASSFGQGFRQPQHF.